This T cell receptor (beta chain) was obtained from a study of blood T cell repertoires in COVID-19. The study recruited people aged roughly 18 to 95 years across some 23 US areas. Germline trimming cut 4 bases from V and 7 bases from J; bases unmatched to any gene: 4. Germline V CDR1 and CDR2: SGDLS, YYNGEE. The CDR3 totals 15 residues. Using immunoSEQ multiplex PCR, the repertoire was profiled, and TCRdb retains in-frame clones only, with some absent. Of approximately 150,000 clones in the sample, roughly 85% were seen once. The TCR originated in a woman aged 70-85 years in a cohort exposed to, infected with or recovered from COVID-19 (not recorded which). The gene calls are TRBV9 and TRBJ2-1; 14 bases map to TRBD2. Sequenced sample: PBMCs or T cells enriched from blood (not recorded which). This CDR3 is CASSLGLAGVNEQFF. The DNA for the CDR3 is TGTGCCAGCAGCCTGGGACTAGCGGGAGTAAATGAGCAGTTCTTC.